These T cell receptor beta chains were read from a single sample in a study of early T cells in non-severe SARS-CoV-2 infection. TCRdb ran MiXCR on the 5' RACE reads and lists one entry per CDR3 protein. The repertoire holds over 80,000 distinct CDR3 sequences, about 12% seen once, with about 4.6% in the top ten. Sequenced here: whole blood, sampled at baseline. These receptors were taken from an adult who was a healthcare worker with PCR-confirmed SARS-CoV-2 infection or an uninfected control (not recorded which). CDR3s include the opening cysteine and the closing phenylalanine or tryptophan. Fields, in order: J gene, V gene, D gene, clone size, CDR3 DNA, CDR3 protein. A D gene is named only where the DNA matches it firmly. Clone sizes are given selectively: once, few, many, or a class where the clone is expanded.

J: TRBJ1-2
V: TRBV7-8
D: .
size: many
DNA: TGTGCCAGCAGCCTATCGGGGCCTACTAACTATGGCTACACCTTC
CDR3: CASSLSGPTNYGYTF

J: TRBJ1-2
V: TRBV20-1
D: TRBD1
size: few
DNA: TGCAGTGCTAAAACCGGACAGGGCTTATTAGCTAACTATGGCTACACCTTC
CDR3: CSAKTGQGLLANYGYTF

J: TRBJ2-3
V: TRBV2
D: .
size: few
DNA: TGTGCCAGCAGTCCGATTCAAGATACGCAGTATTTT
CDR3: CASSPIQDTQYF

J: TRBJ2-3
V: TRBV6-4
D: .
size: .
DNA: TGTGCCAGCAGTGCCGGGGGCTTTAGCACAGATACGCAGTATTTT
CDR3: CASSAGGFSTDTQYF

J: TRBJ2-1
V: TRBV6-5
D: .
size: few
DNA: TGTGCCAGCAGTCACTACAGTGAGCAGTTCTTC
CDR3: CASSHYSEQFF

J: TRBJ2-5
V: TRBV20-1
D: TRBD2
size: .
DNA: TGCAGTGCGCACCCGGGACTAGCGGTCGAGACCCAGTACTTC
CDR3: CSAHPGLAVETQYF

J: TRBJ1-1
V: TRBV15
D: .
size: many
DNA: TGTGCCACCAGCAGCCAAGTGGACACTGAAGCTTTCTTT
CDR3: CATSSQVDTEAFF

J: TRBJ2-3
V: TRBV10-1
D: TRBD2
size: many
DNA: TGCGCCAGCAGTGAGTCGAAGCGGGGGTTCACAGATACGCAGTATTTT
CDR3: CASSESKRGFTDTQYF

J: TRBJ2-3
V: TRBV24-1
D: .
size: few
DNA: TGTGCCACCAGTGATCCCACCGGCCGGAGCACAGATACGCAGTATTTT
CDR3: CATSDPTGRSTDTQYF

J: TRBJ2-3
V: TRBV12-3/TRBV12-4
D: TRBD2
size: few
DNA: TGTGCCAGCAGTTTAAGTTTGGCGGGAGGGCCAGATACGCAGTATTTT
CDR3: CASSLSLAGGPDTQYF

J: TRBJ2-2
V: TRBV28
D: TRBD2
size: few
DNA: TGTGCCAGCAGTCACGGGGGGGCGGACACCGGGGAGCTGTTTTTT
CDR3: CASSHGGADTGELFF

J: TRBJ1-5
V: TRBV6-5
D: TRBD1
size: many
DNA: TGTGCCAGCAGCCGAGGGACAGGAGGCAATCAGCCCCAGCATTTT
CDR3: CASSRGTGGNQPQHF

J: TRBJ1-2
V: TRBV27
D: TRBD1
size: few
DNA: TGTGCCAGCAGTAGACAGGGCCCCTATGGCTACACCTTC
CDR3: CASSRQGPYGYTF

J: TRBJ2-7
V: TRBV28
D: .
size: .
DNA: TGTGCCAGCAGTGTGTATACGACCGGACAGTCCTACGAGCAGTACTTC
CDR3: CASSVYTTGQSYEQYF

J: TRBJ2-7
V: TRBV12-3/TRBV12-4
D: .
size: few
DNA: TGTGCCAGCAGGGGGTACGACGAGCAGTACTTC
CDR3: CASRGYDEQYF

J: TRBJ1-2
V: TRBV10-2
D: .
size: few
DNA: TGCGCCAGCACCTCCTCATCCGGGGCTTATGGCTACACCTTC
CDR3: CASTSSSGAYGYTF

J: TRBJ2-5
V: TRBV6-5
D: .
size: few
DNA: TGTGCCAGCAGTTACTCGGGCTTCCAAGAGACCCAGTACTTC
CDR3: CASSYSGFQETQYF

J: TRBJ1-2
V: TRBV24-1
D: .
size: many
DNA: TGTGCCACCAGTCCTACCGGGGACTATGGCTACACCTTC
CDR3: CATSPTGDYGYTF

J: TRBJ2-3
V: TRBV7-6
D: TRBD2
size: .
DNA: TGTGCCAGCAGCCCCTCCGGGGGGGGGACGGTCCGGTCCACAGATACGCAGTATTTT
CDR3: CASSPSGGGTVRSTDTQYF

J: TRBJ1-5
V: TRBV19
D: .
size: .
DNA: TGTGCCAGTAGTATGGGTAGCAATCAGCCCCAGCATTTT
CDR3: CASSMGSNQPQHF

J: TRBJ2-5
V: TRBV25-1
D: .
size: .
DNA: TGTGCCAGCAGAACGGACGGGAGTCAAGAGACCCAGTACTTC
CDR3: CASRTDGSQETQYF

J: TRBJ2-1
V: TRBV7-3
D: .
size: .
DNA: TGTGCCAGCAGTGTGACGCCAACTGAGCAGTTCTTC
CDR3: CASSVTPTEQFF

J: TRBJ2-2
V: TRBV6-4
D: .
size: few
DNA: TGTGCCAGCAGTGACCGCACCGGGGAGCTGTTTTTT
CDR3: CASSDRTGELFF

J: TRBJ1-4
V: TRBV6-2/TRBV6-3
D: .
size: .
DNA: TGTGCCACCTCAATTAGAGGCATGAATGAAAAACTGTTTTTT
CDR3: CATSIRGMNEKLFF

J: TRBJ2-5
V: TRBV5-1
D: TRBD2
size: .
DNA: TGCGCCAGCAGCTTCGGGAGGGCGGGCGAGACCCAGTACTTC
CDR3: CASSFGRAGETQYF

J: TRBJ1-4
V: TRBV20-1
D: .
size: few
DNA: TGCAGTGCCATCCGGCAAAAACTGTTTTTT
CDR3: CSAIRQKLFF

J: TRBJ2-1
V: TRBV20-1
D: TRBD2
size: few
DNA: TGCAGTGCAGGGAGGGTAGCGGGAGACAATGAGCAGTTCTTC
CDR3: CSAGRVAGDNEQFF

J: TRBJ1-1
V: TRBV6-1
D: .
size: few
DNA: TGTGCCAGCAGTGTGGAGAACACTGAAGCTTTCTTT
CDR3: CASSVENTEAFF

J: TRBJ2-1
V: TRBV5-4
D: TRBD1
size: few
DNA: TGTGCCAGCAGCTACAGGACAGGTCTCCGGAATGAGCAGTTCTTC
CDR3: CASSYRTGLRNEQFF

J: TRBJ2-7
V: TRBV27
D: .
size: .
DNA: TGTGCCAGCAGTTTAACTTCTGCTTACGAGCAGTACTTC
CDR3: CASSLTSAYEQYF

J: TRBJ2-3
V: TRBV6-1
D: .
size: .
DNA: TGTGCCAGCAGAGCCGTTAGTGGCGGTTCTAGCACAGATACGCAGTATTTT
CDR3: CASRAVSGGSSTDTQYF

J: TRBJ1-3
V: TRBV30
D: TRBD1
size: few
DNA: TGTGCCTGGAGTCTCTGGACAGGGGGGTACTCTGGAAACACCATATATTTT
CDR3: CAWSLWTGGYSGNTIYF

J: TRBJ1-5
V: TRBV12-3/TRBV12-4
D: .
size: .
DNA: TGTGCCAGCAGTTGGGCGGACTCATGGCAGCCCCAGCATTTT
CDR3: CASSWADSWQPQHF

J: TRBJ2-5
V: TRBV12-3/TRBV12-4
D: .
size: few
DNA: TGTGCCAGCAGTTTATCAGGGGTTGAGACCCAGTACTTC
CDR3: CASSLSGVETQYF

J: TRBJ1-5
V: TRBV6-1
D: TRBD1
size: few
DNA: TGTGCCAGCAGTGAGGGTCCGGGACAGTGGAGCAATCAGCCCCAGCATTTT
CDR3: CASSEGPGQWSNQPQHF

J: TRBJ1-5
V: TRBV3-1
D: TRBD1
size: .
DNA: TGTGCCAGCAGCCATCGGACAGGGAGCAATCAGCCCCAGCATTTT
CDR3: CASSHRTGSNQPQHF